These 13 T cell receptor beta chains share one sample of origin, sequenced in a study of cytomegalovirus exposure and HLA in healthy donors. 13 Jbeta primers and 60 Vbeta primers were used for the PCR. Profiling relied on immunoSEQ multiplex PCR, and the TCRdb table lists in-frame clones only, not all of them. Of around 200,000 clones listed, approximately 85% are singletons. The material sequenced was PBMCs. These receptors originate from a woman aged 45-65 years in good health and CMV-seronegative.

The J gene is TRBJ2-3, the V gene TRBV5-1; 8 bases are shared with TRBD2. The CDR3 is 15 residues long. V shed 2 bases, J shed 2 bases, and the junction held 4 bases outside the gene matches. Germline lookup yields CDR1 SGHRS and CDR2 YFSETQ. This CDR3 reads CASSFGGRHTDTQYF. CDR3 sequence (DNA): TGCGCCAGCAGCTTTGGCGGGAGGCACACAGATACGCAGTATTTT.

The chain joins TRBV19 to TRBJ2-1, with D maybe TRBD2 (5 bases). This CDR3 comprises 16 residues. Germline V CDR1 and CDR2: LNHDA, SQIVND (reference sequence). V dropped 4 bases and J dropped 3 bases, with 16 bases sitting between them. The chain's CDR3 is CASSTLQAASYNEQFF. CDR3 coding DNA: TGTGCCAGTAGTACGCTACAAGCGGCTAGCTACAATGAGCAGTTCTTC. Full variable domain (remainder filled in from reference TRBV19 and TRBJ2-1): DGGITQSPKYLFRKEGQNVTLSCEQNLNHDAMYWYRQDPGQGLRLIYYSQIVNDFQKGDIAEGYSVSREKKESFPLTVTSAQKNPTAFYLCASSTLQAASYNEQFFGPGTRLTVL.

The chain employs TRBV6-6 and TRBJ2-5; TRBD1 is a possible D gene (7 bases). Germline V gives CDR1 MNHNY, CDR2 SVGAGI (reference sequence). V was clipped by 6 bases and J by 2 bases, with 13 bases between them. This CDR3 region has 14 residues. The CDR3 sequence is CASRTQGGQETQYF. Here the CDR3 DNA reads TGTGCCAGCAGAACTCAGGGGGGACAAGAGACCCAGTACTTC.

For the CDR3, the DNA is TGTGCCAGCAGTTTATATGGCGGGGGGCTACACAATGAGCAGTTCTTC. As protein: CASSLYGGGLHNEQFF. V and J are TRBV27 and TRBJ2-1; 8 nucleotides agree with TRBD2. Germline V gene lookup returns CDR1 MNHEY and CDR2 SMNVEV (reference sequence). The CDR3 is made up of 16 amino acids. V lost 1 base to trimming and J lost 5 bases; unmatched junction nucleotides: 7.

As regards this clone: Within the sample, other DNA sequences also encode this same CDR3. V gene TRBV5-4 combines with J gene TRBJ2-3; 7 nucleotides align to TRBD2. After removal of 0 bases from V and 6 bases from J, the junction contained 4 bases not matched to a gene. Germline V gene lookup returns CDR1 SGHNT and CDR2 YYREEE (reference sequence). CDR3 size: 14 residues. The CDR3 here is CASSLGLATDTQYF. CDR3 DNA sequence: TGTGCCAGCAGCTTGGGACTAGCTACGGATACGCAGTATTTT.

The V call is TRBV21-1, the J call TRBJ2-2; the table's D call, TRBD1, has no DNA check behind it. TRBV21-1 is an annotated pseudogene. The CDR3 runs to 14 residues. The CDR3 sequence is CARGNRGRDGELFF. CDR3 DNA sequence: TGTGCCAGAGGAAACAGGGGGCGAGACGGGGAGCTGTTTTTT.

The chain has TRBV5-1 and TRBJ2-7; TRBD2 matches 12 bases. Germline-derived CDR1 and CDR2 are SGHRS and YFSETQ. The CDR3 runs 14 residues. V was pared by 3 bases and J by 4 bases, with 2 bases of the junction left unmatched. CDR3: CASSYGTSGYEQYF. CDR3 coding DNA: TGCGCCAGCAGCTACGGGACTAGCGGGTACGAGCAGTACTTC.

The chain links TRBV14 to TRBJ2-4; 7 nucleotides line up with TRBD2. The germline V gene encodes CDR1 SGHDN and CDR2 FVKESK. The CDR3 runs 15 residues. V trimming: 3 bases; J trimming: 8 bases; junction bases outside the gene matches: 10. In nucleotides, the CDR3 is TGTGCCAGCAGCCACGGAGGACTAGTTAAGGACATTCAGTACTTC. Protein sequence: CASSHGGLVKDIQYF.

The CDR3 bases are TGTGCCAGCAGTTTGGGACAGAACAATCAGCCCCAGCATTTT. Its translation is CASSLGQNNQPQHF. The chain employs TRBV28 and TRBJ1-5; TRBD1 agrees at 7 bases. This CDR3 has 14 amino acids. V was pared by 3 bases and J by 3 bases, with 2 bases of the junction left unmatched. Germline CDR1 reads MDHEN; CDR2 reads SYDVKM.

The chain links TRBV7-2 to TRBJ2-7, with D maybe TRBD2 (6 bases). With 2 bases removed from V and 3 bases from J, the gap between germline ends came to 17 bases. This CDR3 is built from 16 residues. Germline CDR1 is SGHTA and CDR2 is FQGNSA. CDR3 nucleotides: TGTGCCAGCAGCTTAACAAGCACGGCGGGGTACTACGAGCAGTACTTC. This translates into CASSLTSTAGYYEQYF.

The chain couples TRBV6-5 to TRBJ2-1; perhaps TRBD2 as D (6 bases). Germline V gene lookup returns CDR1 MNHEY and CDR2 SVGAGI. The CDR3 spans 16 residues. Trimming removed 2 bases at V and 4 bases at J, with 15 bases between. As DNA, the CDR3 is TGTGCCAGCAGTTACGGCGGGACTTTGGATTACAATGAGCAGTTCTTC. Amino acid sequence: CASSYGGTLDYNEQFF.

The CDR3, as DNA: TGTGCCAGCAGCGCACCTAGCGGGCTCAACAATGAGCAGTTCTTC. This sequence encodes CASSAPSGLNNEQFF. The chain employs TRBV9 and TRBJ2-1; the match to TRBD2 covers 8 bases. The germline V gene has CDR1 SGDLS and CDR2 YYNGEE. The CDR3 has 15 amino acids. V dropped 3 bases and J dropped 5; count of bases not matched to a gene: 7.

The genes are TRBV28 and TRBJ1-2; D ambiguous. CDR1 and CDR2 (germline): MDHEN, SYDVKM. V lost 3 bases, J lost 2 bases, and 7 bases lay in between. The length of the CDR3 is 13 residues. The CDR3 region has the DNA TGTGCCAGCAGTTTGGAGGCCAACTATGGCTACACCTTC. It specifies CASSLEANYGYTF.